This TCR beta chain was documented in a study of blood T cell repertoires in COVID-19. The wider study: Acute-phase and convalescent COVID-19 samples originated in the United States, Italy and Spain.

V lost 2 bases to trimming and J lost 3 bases, with 20 bases between them. Per the germline V gene, CDR1 is SGDLS and CDR2 is YYNGEE. There are 18 residues in the CDR3. The protocol was immunoSEQ multiplex PCR, while the TCRdb copy is restricted to in-frame clones and leaves out a portion. The sample holds roughly 230,000 clones, roughly 80% seen once. Specimen: peripheral blood. The source is a woman aged 60 to 75 with active or convalescent COVID-19. The chain recombines TRBV9 with TRBJ2-2, with a possible D match to TRBD2 (5 bases). The DNA of the CDR3 is TGTGCCAGCAGCGTCCCGTTCGAGGGAGTTAAACACACCGGGGAGCTGTTTTTT. Translating it yields CASSVPFEGVKHTGELFF.